This entry lists 5 T cell receptor beta chains sequenced from one sample in a study of blood T cell repertoires in COVID-19. Assay: immunoSEQ multiplex PCR; the TCRdb copy retains only in-frame clones and omits some. This table holds roughly 110,000 clones, 76% found once. The sequencing sample was made of peripheral blood. The receptor source for this set is a man older than 75 with COVID-19, enrolled during active disease.

This chain links TRBV7-2 with TRBJ2-7, with D possibly TRBD1 on 5 matching bases. V dropped 2 bases and J dropped 4 bases, with 12 bases sitting between them. The CDR3 totals 14 residues. Germline-derived CDR1 and CDR2 are SGHTA and FQGNSA. The DNA of the CDR3 is TGTGCCAGCAGCTTAACGGCAGGGTGGTACGAGCAGTACTTC. This translates into CASSLTAGWYEQYF.

The V gene is TRBV7-9, the J gene TRBJ2-5; possibly TRBD2 for D (5 bases). CDR3 length equals 17 residues. V lost 5 bases, J lost 0 bases, and 19 bases lay in between. CDR1 and CDR2 (germline): SEHNR, FQNEAQ (reference sequence). CDR3 region: CASSTTFGVTYQETQYF. DNA for the CDR3: TGTGCCAGCAGCACCACCTTCGGGGTAACGTACCAAGAGACCCAGTACTTC.

The gene calls are TRBV28 and TRBJ2-3; TRBD2 matches at 7 bases. Trimming at V came to 4 bases and at J to 1 base, leaving 5 bases not matched to a gene. CDR1 and CDR2 from the germline V gene are MDHEN and SYDVKM. This CDR3 comprises 15 residues. The DNA for the CDR3 is TGTGCCAGCAGTTCGCTGGGGGGGGGCACAGATACGCAGTATTTT. Amino acids: CASSSLGGGTDTQYF.

V and J are TRBV19 and TRBJ2-1, with D maybe TRBD2 (6 bases). CDR1 LNHDA and CDR2 SQIVND come from the germline V gene (reference sequence). The CDR3 is 15 amino acids. Between the trimmed V and J ends, which lost 6 bases and 2 bases, there was a span of 14 bases. This chain's CDR3 is CASSPGTLTYNEQFF. DNA of the CDR3: TGTGCCAGTAGCCCTGGGACTCTTACCTACAATGAGCAGTTCTTC.

The chain employs TRBV13 and TRBJ2-5; 11 bases agree with TRBD2. V was clipped by 5 bases and J by 4 bases; unmatched bases: 9. The germline gives CDR1 PRHDT, CDR2 FYEKMQ (reference sequence). The CDR3 covers 16 residues. The DNA for the CDR3 is TGTGCCAGCAGCCTTACTAGCGGGAGCGTCCCAGAGACCCAGTACTTC. Residues: CASSLTSGSVPETQYF. Together with reference TRBV13 and TRBJ2-5, the CDR3 gives the full variable domain: AAGVIQSPRHLIKEKRETATLKCYPIPRHDTVYWYQQGPGQDPQFLISFYEKMQSDKGSIPDRFSAQQFSDYHSELNMSSLELGDSALYFCASSLTSGSVPETQYFGPGTRLLVL.